Listed below are T cell receptor beta chains from one sample, sequenced in a study of metastatic and nonmetastatic thyroid tumors. TCRdb reanalyzed the PCR reads via MiXCR. The sample has roughly 25,000 clones, around an eighth seen once. The source material was blood. Receptors originate from a female donor with papillary thyroid cancer or a benign thyroid nodule (not recorded which). Some clones in this sample may be carry-over from other donors' samples. The conserved cysteine and the conserved F or W are not part of the CDR3 here. Fields, in order: CDR3 protein, V gene, J gene.

ASSFRQDYEQY	TRBV5-4	TRBJ2-7
SVDGPNTEAF	TRBV29-1	TRBJ1-1
ASSDQRFPLGYEQY	TRBV7-9	TRBJ2-7
ASSLYDGNYGYT	TRBV19	TRBJ1-2
ASSLVGGRRQY	TRBV11-2	TRBJ2-7
ASTSLGGYEKLF	TRBV5-6	TRBJ1-4
AWIGAGANVLT	TRBV30	TRBJ2-6
ASSPPSATYNEQF	TRBV28	TRBJ2-1
ASRSIDRGPGELF	TRBV19	TRBJ2-2
AWSVRGTEAF	TRBV30	TRBJ1-1
ALRSPSASANEKLF	TRBV30	TRBJ1-4
ASSPGPPGTQY	TRBV3-1	TRBJ2-5
ASSPGGGDEKLF	TRBV18	TRBJ1-4
ASSDGAGASTDTQY	TRBV6-4	TRBJ2-3
ASSYSILIARAF	TRBV6-2/TRBV6-3	TRBJ1-1
ASSLGLRNEQF	TRBV12-3/TRBV12-4	TRBJ2-1
ASSLGLGQSDGYQETQY	TRBV28	TRBJ2-5
ASSRKGTAGGPSGEQY	TRBV7-2	TRBJ2-7
ATSDAGLAGFYNEQF	TRBV24-1	TRBJ2-1
ASRAQGASYEQY	TRBV2	TRBJ2-7
ASSDDRNTEAF	TRBV9	TRBJ1-1
ASSLKQGANSWSSYEQY	TRBV5-1	TRBJ2-7
ASSIGRQLSNQPQH	TRBV19	TRBJ1-5
SARDSRDERFHEQY	TRBV20-1	TRBJ2-7
ASSVGLAGETQY	TRBV9	TRBJ2-5
ATSKEGARTQPQH	TRBV19	TRBJ1-5
ASSKTAGTGGQALH	TRBV19	TRBJ1-6
ASSPAGTSGYFYNEQF	TRBV9	TRBJ2-1
ASWGTSGTGELF	TRBV12-3/TRBV12-4	TRBJ2-2
SARAPEVSGPPYEQY	TRBV20-1	TRBJ2-7
ASSLEGADSNQPQH	TRBV11-1	TRBJ1-5
ASNPGTSPINEQF	TRBV27	TRBJ2-1
ASSLAGGRRQY	TRBV11-2	TRBJ2-7
ASTPTVFNEQY	TRBV28	TRBJ2-7
ASGRIRGSTDTQY	TRBV27	TRBJ2-3
ATSEGRASKPQY	TRBV24-1	TRBJ2-3
ASSLTGTGVGYNEQF	TRBV7-3	TRBJ2-1
AWSLTRKETQY	TRBV30	TRBJ2-5
ASSEATGWGYT	TRBV6-1	TRBJ1-2
REGRETQY	TRBV20-1	TRBJ2-5
ASSQEGGQGTNYGYT	TRBV14	TRBJ1-2
ASSEVPSGPSYNEQF	TRBV6-1	TRBJ2-1
SASPLYPAGDTQY	TRBV20-1	TRBJ2-3
ASSRPGYEQY	TRBV7-2	TRBJ2-7
VETHALAGYNEQF	TRBV25-1	TRBJ2-1
ASSYSPLAKNIQY	TRBV6-6	TRBJ2-4
AVSDPFTSGRFITGELF	TRBV10-3	TRBJ2-2
ATPRDSGSGANVLT	TRBV19	TRBJ2-6
ASSFMHSPLH	TRBV12-3/TRBV12-4	TRBJ1-6
ASRSTGGFDQPQH	TRBV6-1	TRBJ1-5
SARDRGRQGNNYGYT	TRBV20-1	TRBJ1-2
ASSEFGGYNEQF	TRBV2	TRBJ2-1
ASSWGGSGANVLT	TRBV5-8	TRBJ2-6
ASSEAAGAAYEQY	TRBV6-1	TRBJ2-7
ASSPLEGWSPYEQY	TRBV6-1	TRBJ2-7
ASSVGTDTDTQY	TRBV5-1	TRBJ2-3
SARDGYEQY	TRBV20-1	TRBJ2-7
ASSYTTGTHEQY	TRBV6-6	TRBJ2-7
ASSRGHTYEQY	TRBV7-2	TRBJ2-7
ASTGGDRIHQETQY	TRBV7-8	TRBJ2-5